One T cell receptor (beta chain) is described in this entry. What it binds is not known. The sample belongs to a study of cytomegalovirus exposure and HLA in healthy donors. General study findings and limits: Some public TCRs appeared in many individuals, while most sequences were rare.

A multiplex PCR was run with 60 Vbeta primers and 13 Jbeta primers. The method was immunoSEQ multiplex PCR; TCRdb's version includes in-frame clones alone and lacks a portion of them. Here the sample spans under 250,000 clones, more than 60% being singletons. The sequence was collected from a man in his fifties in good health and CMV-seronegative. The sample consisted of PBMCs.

CDR3 sequence (DNA): TGCGCCAGCAGCCAAGATCCCAGCGGGAGATTCGGCGGGGAGCTGTTTTTT. Translated: CASSQDPSGRFGGELFF. The gene calls are TRBV4-1 and TRBJ2-2; 8 nucleotides line up with TRBD2. The CDR3 length is 17 residues. The ends lost 0 bases at V and 7 bases at J; junction bases unmatched: 10. The germline V gene has CDR1 MGHRA and CDR2 YSYEKL.